The rows below give T cell receptor beta chains drawn from one sample of a study of T cell clusters in autoimmune cytopenias. TCRdb reprocessed the multiplex PCR reads, keeping one entry per CDR3 protein, no DNA. The table counts some 4,200 distinct CDR3 sequences; about two fifths lies in the top ten. The same sample was also studied in work on T cell repertoires in aging, cancer and after chemotherapy.

The material sequenced was peripheral blood. All receptors come from a human donor in good health. Both conserved end residues are part of each CDR3. The size field is filled for only some rows; it gives once, few, many or a size class.

abundance	v_gene	j_gene	CDR3aa
-	TRBV6-6	TRBJ2-7	CASGPATYEQYF
medium-sized	TRBV29-1	TRBJ2-1	CSVGTSGSFSEQFF
-	TRBV4-3	TRBJ2-1	CASSQDAPRDEQFF
-	TRBV4-3	TRBJ1-4	CASSQSTGTGNEKLFF
medium-sized	TRBV7-2	TRBJ1-5	CASSLGQGNQPQHF
medium-sized	TRBV6-5	TRBJ2-3	CASSYSGGTDTQYF
-	TRBV18	TRBJ1-4	CASSPVSDRGPDLFF
-	TRBV4-3	TRBJ2-6	CASSQYQPGTMTGANVLTF
medium-sized	TRBV12-3/TRBV12-4	TRBJ1-2	CASSLALGGYTF
-	TRBV28	TRBJ2-2	CASSLVSPRDASNTGELFF
-	TRBV6-4	TRBJ2-3	CASSDSWTSGGADTQYF
-	TRBV12-3/TRBV12-4	TRBJ1-1	CASSFSVNTEAFF
medium-sized	TRBV13	TRBJ1-2	CASSQGSRDGYTF
-	TRBV10-2	TRBJ2-5	CASSRQGGTQETQYF
medium-sized	TRBV6-1	TRBJ2-1	CASSKDRAYNEQFF
-	TRBV5-5	TRBJ2-1	CASSQDRPTRDEQFF
medium-sized	TRBV6-5	TRBJ2-7	CASSYNGNYEQYF
-	TRBV12-3/TRBV12-4	TRBJ1-4	CASSLHSTNEKLFF
-	TRBV6-2/TRBV6-3	TRBJ1-6	CASIGGQRNSPLHF
medium-sized	TRBV6-1	TRBJ2-1	CASSEASGGYNEQFF
medium-sized	TRBV7-6	TRBJ2-3	CASSAGHQPSTDTQYF
-	TRBV4-2	TRBJ2-2	CASSQDDTGELFF
-	TRBV5-4	TRBJ1-1	CASSLVELNTEAFF
-	TRBV7-2	TRBJ2-2	CASSLRERNTGELFF
-	TRBV6-2/TRBV6-3	TRBJ1-2	CASKRQTYGYTF
-	TRBV4-3	TRBJ1-2	CASSQDRGQGYSNYGYTF
-	TRBV11-1	TRBJ2-3	CASSLGGAGGYTDTQYF
medium-sized	TRBV12-3/TRBV12-4	TRBJ2-3	CASSFRQGIASTDTQYF
-	TRBV27	TRBJ2-7	CASRIRGAGDLYEQYF
medium-sized	TRBV19	TRBJ2-7	CASSIGTGPYEQYF
-	TRBV20-1	TRBJ1-3	CSAPGLGSGNTIYF
medium-sized	TRBV19	TRBJ1-2	CASSIGGLHYTF